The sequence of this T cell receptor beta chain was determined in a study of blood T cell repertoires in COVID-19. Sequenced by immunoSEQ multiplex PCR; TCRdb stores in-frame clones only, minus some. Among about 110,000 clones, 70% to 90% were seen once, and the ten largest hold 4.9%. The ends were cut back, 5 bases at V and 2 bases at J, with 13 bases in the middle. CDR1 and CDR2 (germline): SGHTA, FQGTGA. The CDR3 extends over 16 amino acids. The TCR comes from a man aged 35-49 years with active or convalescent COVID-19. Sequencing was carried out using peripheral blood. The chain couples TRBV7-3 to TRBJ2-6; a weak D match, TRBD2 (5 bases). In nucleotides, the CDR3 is TGTGCCAGCAGCCCGGGGTTCGCGGCTGGGGCCAACGTCCTGACTTTC. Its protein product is CASSPGFAAGANVLTF.